The 20 T cell receptor beta chains in this list originate from one sample, sequenced in a study of T cell changes during pregnancy in multiple sclerosis. Data came from immunoSEQ multiplex PCR; TCRdb stores just in-frame clones and leaves some out. The data hold 70,000 to 80,000 clones, with just under 95% observed a single time. The input for sequencing was peripheral blood, taken after pregnancy. These receptors were obtained from a female donor in good health, enrolled as a control in a pregnancy study.

The genes are TRBV29-1 and TRBJ2-7, with TRBD1 identical over 8 bases. The germline CDR1 and CDR2 sequences are SQVTM and ANQGSEA. This CDR3 contains 13 residues. V shed 7 bases and J 4 bases; nucleotides not matched to a gene: 9. Written as DNA, the CDR3 is TGCAGCGGTGGACAGGGAATCGGGTACGAGCAGTACTTC. Translation: CSGGQGIGYEQYF.

V and J are TRBV10-3 and TRBJ2-3; D is uncertain. The CDR3 totals 13 residues. Germline values: CDR1 ENHRY, CDR2 SYGVKD. V lost 2 bases, J lost 2 bases, and 5 bases lay in between. This CDR3 is CAISEAITDTQYF. For the CDR3, the DNA is TGTGCCATCAGTGAGGCTATCACAGATACGCAGTATTTT.

CDR3 nucleotide sequence: TGTGCCAGCAGCTCGAGCGGGGAATACGAGCAGTACTTC. Translated: CASSSSGEYEQYF. The chain employs TRBV7-9 and TRBJ2-7, with 7 bases that match TRBD2. The CDR3 is made up of 13 amino acids. The V gene's germline CDR1 is SEHNR and CDR2 FQNEAQ (reference sequence). Germline trimming cut 4 bases from V and 4 bases from J; bases unmatched to any gene: 4.

The chain is built from TRBV2 and TRBJ2-3; TRBD2 might be the D (6 bases). Germline lookup yields CDR1 SNHLY and CDR2 FYNNEI. CDR3 length: 15 residues. Deletions cut 4 bases from V and 0 bases from J, with 11 bases between. The CDR3 sequence: CASSGSGSSTDTQYF. The CDR3 DNA reads TGTGCCAGCAGTGGTAGCGGTTCTAGCACAGATACGCAGTATTTT.

The chain employs TRBV19 and TRBJ2-7, with 14 bases aligning to TRBD2. Germline V gene lookup returns CDR1 LNHDA and CDR2 SQIVND (reference sequence). The CDR3 consists of 17 residues. With V trimmed by 3 bases and J by 0 bases, 4 bases remained unmatched. The CDR3 bases are TGTGCCAGTAGTATCCCGGGACTAGCGGGAGCCTCCTACGAGCAGTACTTC. Residues: CASSIPGLAGASYEQYF.

The table lists this clone with a few counts. The chain's CDR3 is CASSSSGLYEQYF. In nucleotides, the CDR3 is TGTGCCAGCAGCTCGTCAGGGCTCTACGAGCAGTACTTC. This chain uses TRBV7-9 with TRBJ2-7; possibly TRBD1 for D (5 bases). V lost 4 bases and J lost 3, with 10 bases in between. Germline V gene sequence: CDR1 SEHNR, CDR2 FQNEAQ (reference sequence). The CDR3 contains 13 residues.

The gene calls are TRBV28 and TRBJ2-6, with 8 bases that match TRBD1. The CDR3 extends over 20 amino acids. Losses at the gene ends were 6 bases for V and 4 bases for J; bases not matched to a gene: 20. Germline-derived CDR1 and CDR2 are MDHEN and SYDVKM. CDR3 region: CASSPNLRGRASKGANVLTF. The CDR3 DNA reads TGTGCCAGCAGCCCTAACCTCAGGGGGCGCGCTTCTAAGGGGGCCAACGTCCTGACTTTC.

The chain joins TRBV27 to TRBJ2-4, with 9 positions matching TRBD1. The CDR3 consists of 18 residues. Germline V gene data show CDR1 as MNHEY and CDR2 as SMNVEV (reference sequence). Trimming at V came to 8 bases and at J to 0 bases, leaving 14 bases not matched to a gene. CDR3 residues: CASARGTGRELAKNIQYF. The CDR3 bases are TGTGCCAGCGCGCGCGGGACAGGGCGAGAACTAGCCAAAAACATTCAGTACTTC.

In regard to this clone: Germline and junction disagree at one end, which may indicate a read error. This chain joins TRBV20-1 and TRBJ1-6, with TRBD1 identical over 7 bases. The CDR3 is 10 residues long. Germline assignment: CDR1 DFQATT and CDR2 SNEGSKA (reference sequence). CDR3 amino acids: CSASQGFLGF. The CDR3 DNA reads TGCAGTGCTTCACAGGGGTTTTTGGGATTT.

This clone was detected once. The CDR3 region is CASRGQATGELFF. The CDR3 DNA sequence: TGTGCCAGCAGGGGACAGGCCACCGGGGAGCTGTTTTTT. This sequence joins TRBV6-5 and TRBJ2-2; 8 nucleotides line up with TRBD1. J lost 4 bases, V lost 6 bases, and 1 base had no gene match. CDR3 length: 13 amino acids. CDR1 and CDR2 from the germline V gene are MNHEY and SVGAGI.

This rearrangement joins TRBV28 to TRBJ2-7, with D possibly matching TRBD1 (5 bases). The germline gives CDR1 MDHEN, CDR2 SYDVKM. V dropped 2 bases and J dropped 6 bases, with 14 bases sitting between them. The CDR3 runs 14 residues. CDR3 residues: CASSLTPTESEQYF. For the CDR3, the DNA is TGTGCCAGCAGTTTAACACCGACAGAGAGCGAGCAGTACTTC.

V gene TRBV4-2 combines with J gene TRBJ2-7, with 11 bases lining up with TRBD2. The CDR3 extends over 16 amino acids. Per germline, CDR1 LGHNA and CDR2 YNFKEQ. V trimming: 0 bases; J trimming: 2 bases; junction bases outside the gene matches: 3. Here the CDR3 DNA reads TGTGCCAGCAGCCAAGATTTACTAGCGGGAGCCTACGAGCAGTACTTC. It specifies CASSQDLLAGAYEQYF.

This chain joins TRBV7-2 and TRBJ2-1, with D tentatively TRBD1 (5 bases). Per germline, CDR1 SGHTA and CDR2 FQGNSA. Between the trimmed V and J ends, which lost 2 bases and 4 bases, there was a span of 18 bases. The CDR3 spans 17 residues. The CDR3, as DNA: TGTGCCAGCAGCTTACGGGCTGACCCTGGGGCATACAATGAGCAGTTCTTC. Translated, it gives CASSLRADPGAYNEQFF. Drawing the rest from reference TRBV7-2 and TRBJ2-1, the complete variable domain is GAGVSQSPSNKVTEKGKDVELRCDPISGHTALYWYRQSLGQGLEFLIYFQGNSAPDKSGLPSDRFSAERTGGSVSTLTIQRTQQEDSAVYLCASSLRADPGAYNEQFFGPGTRLTVL.

The J gene is TRBJ2-1, the V gene TRBV7-9; no definite D call. Trimming removed 3 bases at V and 8 bases at J, with 8 bases between. Germline V gene sequence: CDR1 SEHNR, CDR2 FQNEAQ (reference sequence). The CDR3 consists of 12 residues. The CDR3 sequence: CASSLSVHEQFF. DNA of the CDR3: TGTGCCAGCAGCTTGTCGGTCCATGAGCAGTTCTTC.

The chain links TRBV29-1 to TRBJ2-3; D not certain. The CDR3 covers 12 residues. The V end was cut by 6 bases, the J end by 4 bases, with 11 bases between. Per germline, CDR1 SQVTM and CDR2 ANQGSEA. CDR3 coding DNA: TGCAGCGTCCTATCAGAGGCAGATACGCAGTATTTT. Its translation is CSVLSEADTQYF.

The chain joins TRBV5-4 to TRBJ2-2, with 7 bases identical to TRBD1. The CDR3 runs to 16 residues. Trimming at V came to 4 bases and at J to 0 bases, leaving 6 bases not matched to a gene. Germline assignment: CDR1 SGHNT and CDR2 YYREEE (reference sequence). The CDR3 DNA is TGTGCCAGCAGCCCCAGCCAGGGGGCGAACACCGGGGAGCTGTTTTTT. The encoded protein is CASSPSQGANTGELFF. Full variable domain (remainder filled in from reference TRBV5-4 and TRBJ2-2): ETGVTQSPTHLIKTRGQQVTLRCSSQSGHNTVSWYQQALGQGPQFIFQYYREEENGRGNFPPRFSGLQFPNYSSELNVNALELDDSALYLCASSPSQGANTGELFFGEGSRLTVL.

The V and J genes are TRBV29-1 and TRBJ2-1; D possibly corresponds to TRBD1 (6 bases). V was clipped by 7 bases and J by 6 bases, with 10 bases between them. CDR3 length: 11 residues. Germline values: CDR1 SQVTM, CDR2 ANQGSEA. For the CDR3, the DNA is TGCAGCGCTGCGGACAGCAATGAGCAGTTCTTC. It codes for CSAADSNEQFF.

The rearrangement links TRBV5-1 to TRBJ2-1; no reliable D call. This CDR3 comprises 16 residues. V gave up 4 bases and J gave up 0 bases, with 14 bases separating them. From germline, CDR1 is SGHRS and CDR2 YFSETQ. Here the CDR3 DNA reads TGCGCCAGCAGCGTGATGGCGGCCAGCTCCTACAATGAGCAGTTCTTC. It yields the protein CASSVMAASSYNEQFF.

CDR3 nucleotide sequence: TGTGCCAGCAGCCAGAGTTCAGGGTTAGGCTATGGCTACACCTTC. Residues: CASSQSSGLGYGYTF. The chain couples TRBV4-2 to TRBJ1-2, with D possibly being TRBD1 (5 bases). Deletions cut 3 bases from V and 4 bases from J, with 15 bases between. From germline, CDR1 is LGHNA and CDR2 YNFKEQ. The CDR3 has 15 amino acids.

V is TRBV7-2 and J is TRBJ2-7; perhaps TRBD2 as D (6 bases). Trimming cost V 2 bases and J 3 bases, with 8 bases left between them. Germline assignment: CDR1 SGHTA and CDR2 FQGNSA. The CDR3 has 13 residues. CDR3 region: CASSLRRGYEQYF. CDR3 DNA: TGTGCCAGCAGCTTAAGGAGGGGCTACGAGCAGTACTTC. Filled out from reference TRBV7-2 and TRBJ2-7, the complete variable domain reads GAGVSQSPSNKVTEKGKDVELRCDPISGHTALYWYRQSLGQGLEFLIYFQGNSAPDKSGLPSDRFSAERTGGSVSTLTIQRTQQEDSAVYLCASSLRRGYEQYFGPGTRLTVT.